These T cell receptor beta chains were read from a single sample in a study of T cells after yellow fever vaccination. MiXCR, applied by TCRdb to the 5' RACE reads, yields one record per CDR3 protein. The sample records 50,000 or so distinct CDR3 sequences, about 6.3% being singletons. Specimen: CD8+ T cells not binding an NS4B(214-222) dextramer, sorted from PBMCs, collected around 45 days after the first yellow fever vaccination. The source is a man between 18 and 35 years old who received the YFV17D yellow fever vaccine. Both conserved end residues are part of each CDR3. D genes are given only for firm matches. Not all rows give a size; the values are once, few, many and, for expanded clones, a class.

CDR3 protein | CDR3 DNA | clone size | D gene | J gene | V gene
CACCLGLSSGGRSDTQYF | TGTGCCTGCTGTTTAGGGCTTTCGTCGGGGGGGCGATCAGATACGCAGTATTTT | - | TRBD2 | TRBJ2-3 | TRBV2
CASSPYGIQSGETQYF | TGTGCCAGCAGTCCTTACGGGATTCAGTCCGGGGAGACCCAGTACTTC | few | - | TRBJ2-5 | TRBV12-3/TRBV12-4
CASSSPGQGFGEQYF | TGTGCCAGCAGTTCTCCGGGACAGGGGTTCGGGGAGCAGTACTTC | few | TRBD1 | TRBJ2-7 | TRBV12-3/TRBV12-4
CSASGQGVHYGYTF | TGCAGTGCTAGTGGGCAGGGGGTCCACTATGGCTACACCTTC | many | TRBD1 | TRBJ1-2 | TRBV20-1
CASSLAWTGSEETQYF | TGTGCCAGCAGCTTGGCCTGGACAGGTTCTGAAGAGACCCAGTACTTC | many | TRBD1 | TRBJ2-5 | TRBV5-6
CASRSGTAFQETQYF | TGTGCCAGCAGATCCGGGACAGCCTTCCAAGAGACCCAGTACTTC | - | TRBD1 | TRBJ2-5 | TRBV6-1
CASGPLYEQYF | TGTGCTAGTGGTCCTCTATACGAGCAGTACTTC | many | - | TRBJ2-7 | TRBV12-5
CASSFRVNTEAFF | TGCGCCAGCAGCTTCAGGGTCAACACTGAAGCTTTCTTT | many | - | TRBJ1-1 | TRBV5-1
CASRSGVEQFF | TGCGCCAGCAGGTCCGGGGTCGAGCAGTTCTTC | many | - | TRBJ2-1 | TRBV4-1
CASSQDPAGYGNTGELFF | TGTGCCAGCAGCCAAGATCCCGCGGGTTATGGGAACACCGGGGAGCTGTTTTTT | many | - | TRBJ2-2 | TRBV14
CASSIQARGLGEKLFF | TGTGCCAGCAGCATACAAGCCAGGGGGCTCGGGGAAAAACTGTTTTTT | few | TRBD1 | TRBJ1-4 | TRBV7-8
CASSLMGNAAYGYTF | TGTGCCAGCAGCTTAATGGGGAACGCTGCCTATGGCTACACCTTC | - | - | TRBJ1-2 | TRBV7-3
CASTEGRTGYNEQFF | TGTGCCAGCACCGAAGGGCGGACCGGGTACAATGAGCAGTTCTTC | - | - | TRBJ2-1 | TRBV6-1
CASSYRQSLTGYTF | TGTGCCAGCAGTTACCGGCAGTCTCTCACTGGCTACACCTTC | many | - | TRBJ1-2 | TRBV6-5
CASKQGAITNEQFF | TGTGCCAGTAAGCAGGGGGCCATAACCAATGAGCAGTTCTTC | - | TRBD1 | TRBJ2-1 | TRBV19